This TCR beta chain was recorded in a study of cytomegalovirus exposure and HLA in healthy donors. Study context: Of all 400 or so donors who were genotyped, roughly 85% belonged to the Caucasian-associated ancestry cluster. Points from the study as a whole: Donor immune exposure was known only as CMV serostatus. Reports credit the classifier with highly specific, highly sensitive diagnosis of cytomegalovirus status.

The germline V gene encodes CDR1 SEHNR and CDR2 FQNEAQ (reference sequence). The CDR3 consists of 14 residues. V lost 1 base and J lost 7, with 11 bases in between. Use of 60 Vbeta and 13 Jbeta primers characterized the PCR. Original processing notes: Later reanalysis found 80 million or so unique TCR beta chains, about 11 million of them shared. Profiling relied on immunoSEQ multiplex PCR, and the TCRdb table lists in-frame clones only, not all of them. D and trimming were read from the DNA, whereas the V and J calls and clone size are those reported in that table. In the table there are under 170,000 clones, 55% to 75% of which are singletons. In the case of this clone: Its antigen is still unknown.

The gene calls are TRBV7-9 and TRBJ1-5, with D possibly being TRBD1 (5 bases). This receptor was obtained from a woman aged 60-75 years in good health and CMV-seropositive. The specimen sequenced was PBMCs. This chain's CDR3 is CASSLEGSRQPQHF. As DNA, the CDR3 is TGTGCCAGCAGCTTAGAGGGGTCTCGGCAGCCCCAGCATTTT.